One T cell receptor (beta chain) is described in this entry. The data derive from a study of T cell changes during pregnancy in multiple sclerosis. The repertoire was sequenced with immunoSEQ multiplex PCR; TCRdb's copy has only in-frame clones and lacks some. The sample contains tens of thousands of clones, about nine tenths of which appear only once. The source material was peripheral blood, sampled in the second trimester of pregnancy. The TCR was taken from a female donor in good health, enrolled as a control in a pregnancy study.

CDR3 coding DNA: TGCGCCAGCAGTGGCGGGCTGGGGACCCAGTACTTC. It is translated as CASSGGLGTQYF. V is TRBV10-2 and J is TRBJ2-5, with TRBD2 as a possible D gene (5 bases). Germline-derived CDR1 and CDR2 are WSHSY and SAAADI. The CDR3 contains 12 residues. Trimming took off 4 bases at V and 7 bases at J, with 10 bases between the two ends.